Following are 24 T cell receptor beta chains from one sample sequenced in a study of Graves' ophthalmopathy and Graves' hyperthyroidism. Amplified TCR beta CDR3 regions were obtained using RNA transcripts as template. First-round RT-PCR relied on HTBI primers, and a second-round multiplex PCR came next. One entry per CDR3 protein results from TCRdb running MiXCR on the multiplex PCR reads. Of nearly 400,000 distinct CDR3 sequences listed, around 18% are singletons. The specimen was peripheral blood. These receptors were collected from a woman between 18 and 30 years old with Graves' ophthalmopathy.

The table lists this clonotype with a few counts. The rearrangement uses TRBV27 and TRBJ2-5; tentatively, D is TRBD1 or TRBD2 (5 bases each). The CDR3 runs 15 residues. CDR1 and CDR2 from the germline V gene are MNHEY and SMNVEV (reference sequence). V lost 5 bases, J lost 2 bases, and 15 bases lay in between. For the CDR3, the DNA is TGTGCCAGCAGTAACCTAGGGACGGAGCAAGAGACCCAGTACTTC. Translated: CASSNLGTEQETQYF.

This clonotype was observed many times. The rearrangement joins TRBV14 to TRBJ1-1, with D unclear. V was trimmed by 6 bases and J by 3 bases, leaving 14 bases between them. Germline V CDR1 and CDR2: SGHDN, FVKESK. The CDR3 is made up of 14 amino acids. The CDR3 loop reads CASRLLTGYTEAFF. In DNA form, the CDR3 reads TGTGCCAGCAGACTTCTGACGGGTTACACTGAAGCTTTCTTT.

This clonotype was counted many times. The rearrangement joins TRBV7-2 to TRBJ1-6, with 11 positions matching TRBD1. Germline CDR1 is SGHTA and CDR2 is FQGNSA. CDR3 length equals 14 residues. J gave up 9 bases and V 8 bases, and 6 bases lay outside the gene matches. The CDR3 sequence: CASERGQGGSPLHF. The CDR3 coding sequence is TGTGCCAGCGAACGGGGACAGGGGGGTTCACCCCTCCACTTT.

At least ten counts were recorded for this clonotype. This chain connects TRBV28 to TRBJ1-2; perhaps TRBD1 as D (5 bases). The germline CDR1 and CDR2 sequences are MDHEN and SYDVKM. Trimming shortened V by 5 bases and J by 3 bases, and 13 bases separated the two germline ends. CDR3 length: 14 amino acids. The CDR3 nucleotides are TGTGCCAGCAGTGGAACCGACAGTCACTATGGCTACACCTTC. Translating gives CASSGTDSHYGYTF.

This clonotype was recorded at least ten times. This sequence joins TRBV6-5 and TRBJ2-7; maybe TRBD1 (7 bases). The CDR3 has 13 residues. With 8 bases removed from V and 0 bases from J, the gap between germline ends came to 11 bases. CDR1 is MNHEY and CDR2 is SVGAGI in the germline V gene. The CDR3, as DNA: TGTGCCAGCCAGGGGGGAAGCTCCTACGAGCAGTACTTC. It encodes CASQGGSSYEQYF.

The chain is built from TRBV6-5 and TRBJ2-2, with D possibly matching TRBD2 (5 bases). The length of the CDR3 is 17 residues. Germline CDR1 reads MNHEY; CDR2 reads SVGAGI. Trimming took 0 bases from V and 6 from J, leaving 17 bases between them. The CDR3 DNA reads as TGTGCCAGCAGTTACTCGAAGAGCGTGGTCGGGGCCGGGGAGCTGTTTTTT. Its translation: CASSYSKSVVGAGELFF.

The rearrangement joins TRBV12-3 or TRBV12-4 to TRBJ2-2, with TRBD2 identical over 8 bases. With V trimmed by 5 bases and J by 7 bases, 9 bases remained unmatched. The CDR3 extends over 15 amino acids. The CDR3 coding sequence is TGTGCCAGCAGTCCTCAGACTAGCGCGGTCGGGGAGCTGTTTTTT. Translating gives CASSPQTSAVGELFF.

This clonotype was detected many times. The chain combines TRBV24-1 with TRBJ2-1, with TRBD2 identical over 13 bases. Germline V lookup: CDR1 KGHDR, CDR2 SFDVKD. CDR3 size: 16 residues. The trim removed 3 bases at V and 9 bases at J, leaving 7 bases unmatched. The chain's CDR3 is CATSDHTSGRVFEQFF. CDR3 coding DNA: TGTGCCACCAGTGATCATACTAGCGGGAGGGTGTTTGAGCAGTTCTTC.

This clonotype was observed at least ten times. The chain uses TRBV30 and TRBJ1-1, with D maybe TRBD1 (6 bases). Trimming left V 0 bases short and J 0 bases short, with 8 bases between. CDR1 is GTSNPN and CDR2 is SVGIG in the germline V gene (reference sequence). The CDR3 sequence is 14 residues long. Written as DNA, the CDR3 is TGTGCCTGGAGTGTAGGGGGTCTGAACACTGAAGCTTTCTTT. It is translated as CAWSVGGLNTEAFF.

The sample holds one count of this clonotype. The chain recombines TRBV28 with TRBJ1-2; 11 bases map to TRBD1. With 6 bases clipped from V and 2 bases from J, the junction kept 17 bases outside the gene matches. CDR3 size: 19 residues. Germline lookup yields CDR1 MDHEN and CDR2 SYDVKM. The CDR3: CASRGFGWDRGFYNYGYTF. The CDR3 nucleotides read TGTGCCAGCAGGGGATTCGGTTGGGACAGGGGGTTCTACAACTATGGCTACACCTTC.

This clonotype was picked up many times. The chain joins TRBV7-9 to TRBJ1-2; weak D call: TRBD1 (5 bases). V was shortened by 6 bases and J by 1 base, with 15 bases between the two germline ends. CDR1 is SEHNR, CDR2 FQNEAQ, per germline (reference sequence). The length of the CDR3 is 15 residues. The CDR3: CASSPSEGHNYGYTF. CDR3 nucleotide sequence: TGTGCCAGCAGTCCCAGTGAGGGGCATAACTATGGCTACACCTTC. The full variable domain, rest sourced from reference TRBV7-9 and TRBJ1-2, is DTGVSQNPRHKITKRGQNVTFRCDPISEHNRLYWYRQTLGQGPEFLTYFQNEAQLEKSRLLSDRFSAERPKGSFSTLEIQRTEQGDSAMYLCASSPSEGHNYGYTFGSGTRLTVV.

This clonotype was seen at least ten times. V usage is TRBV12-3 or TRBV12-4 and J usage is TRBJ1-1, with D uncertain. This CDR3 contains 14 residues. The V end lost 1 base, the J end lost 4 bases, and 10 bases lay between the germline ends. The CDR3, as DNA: TGTGCCAGCAGTTTAGGATCCTCGGGCACTGAAGCTTTCTTT. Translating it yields CASSLGSSGTEAFF.

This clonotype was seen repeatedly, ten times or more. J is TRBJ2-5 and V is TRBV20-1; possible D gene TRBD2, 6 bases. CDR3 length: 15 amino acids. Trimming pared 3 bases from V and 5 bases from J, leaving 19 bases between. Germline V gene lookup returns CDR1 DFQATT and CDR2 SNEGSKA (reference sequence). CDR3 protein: CSASAGLGLSETQYF. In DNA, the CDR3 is TGCAGTGCTAGCGCTGGACTGGGACTTAGCGAGACCCAGTACTTC.

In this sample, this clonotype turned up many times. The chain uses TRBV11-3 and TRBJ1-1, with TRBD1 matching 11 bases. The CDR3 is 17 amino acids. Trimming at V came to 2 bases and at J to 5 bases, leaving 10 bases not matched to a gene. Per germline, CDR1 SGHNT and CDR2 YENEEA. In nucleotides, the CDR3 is TGTGCCAGCAGCTTACTGGGACAGGGGGTCCGGGTGACTGAAGCTTTCTTT. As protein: CASSLLGQGVRVTEAFF.

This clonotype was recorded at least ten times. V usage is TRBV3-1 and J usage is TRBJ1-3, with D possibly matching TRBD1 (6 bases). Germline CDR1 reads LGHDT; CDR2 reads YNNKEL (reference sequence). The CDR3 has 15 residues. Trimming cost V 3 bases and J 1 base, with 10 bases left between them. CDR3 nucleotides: TGTGCCAGCAGCCATCCACAGGGTTCTGGAAACACCATATATTTT. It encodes CASSHPQGSGNTIYF.

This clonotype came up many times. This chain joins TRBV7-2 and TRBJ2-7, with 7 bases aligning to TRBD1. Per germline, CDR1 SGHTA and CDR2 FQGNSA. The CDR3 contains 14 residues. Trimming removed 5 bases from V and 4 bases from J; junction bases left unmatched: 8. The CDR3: CASSPTGMRYEQYF. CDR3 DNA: TGTGCCAGCAGCCCGACAGGGATGAGATACGAGCAGTACTTC.

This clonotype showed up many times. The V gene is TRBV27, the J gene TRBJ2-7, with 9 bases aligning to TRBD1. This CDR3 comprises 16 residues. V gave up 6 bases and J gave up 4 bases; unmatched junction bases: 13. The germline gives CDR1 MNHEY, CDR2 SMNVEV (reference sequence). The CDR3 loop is CASSPITGQGIYEQYF. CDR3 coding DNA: TGTGCCAGCAGCCCGATAACGGGACAGGGAATTTACGAGCAGTACTTC.

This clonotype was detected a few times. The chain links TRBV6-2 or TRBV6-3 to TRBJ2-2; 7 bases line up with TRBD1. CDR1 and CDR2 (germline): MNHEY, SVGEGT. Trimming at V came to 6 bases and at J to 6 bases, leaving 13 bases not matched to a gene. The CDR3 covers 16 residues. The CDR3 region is CASRISTGLSAGELFF. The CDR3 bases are TGTGCCAGCAGAATATCGACAGGGCTCTCGGCCGGGGAGCTGTTTTTT.

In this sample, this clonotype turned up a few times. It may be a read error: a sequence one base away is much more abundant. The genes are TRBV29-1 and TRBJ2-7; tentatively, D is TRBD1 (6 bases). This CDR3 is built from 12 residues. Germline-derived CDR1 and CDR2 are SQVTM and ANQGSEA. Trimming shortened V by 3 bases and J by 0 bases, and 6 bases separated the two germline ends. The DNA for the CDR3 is TGCAGCGTTGAGGACAGCTCCTACGAGCAGTACTTC. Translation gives CSVEDSSYEQYF.

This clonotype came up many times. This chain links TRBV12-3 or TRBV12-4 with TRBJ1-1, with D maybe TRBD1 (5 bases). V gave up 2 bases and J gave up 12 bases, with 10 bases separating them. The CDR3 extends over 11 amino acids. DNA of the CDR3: TGTGCCAGCAGTTTACGGGGGGGAACTTTCTTT. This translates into CASSLRGGTFF.

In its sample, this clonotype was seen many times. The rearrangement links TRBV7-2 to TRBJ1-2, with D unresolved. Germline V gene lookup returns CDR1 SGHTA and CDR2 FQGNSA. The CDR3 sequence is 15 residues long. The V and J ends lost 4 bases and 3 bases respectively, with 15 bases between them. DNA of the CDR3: TGTGCCAGCAGCTCGATCAGGAGGAGCGACTATGGCTACACCTTC. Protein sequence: CASSSIRRSDYGYTF.

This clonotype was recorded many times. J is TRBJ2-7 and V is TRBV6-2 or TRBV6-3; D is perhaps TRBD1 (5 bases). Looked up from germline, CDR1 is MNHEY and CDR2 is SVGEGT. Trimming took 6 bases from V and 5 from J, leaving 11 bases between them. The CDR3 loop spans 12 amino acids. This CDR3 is CASRQALNEQYF. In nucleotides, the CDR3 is TGTGCCAGCAGACAGGCTCTGAACGAGCAGTACTTC.

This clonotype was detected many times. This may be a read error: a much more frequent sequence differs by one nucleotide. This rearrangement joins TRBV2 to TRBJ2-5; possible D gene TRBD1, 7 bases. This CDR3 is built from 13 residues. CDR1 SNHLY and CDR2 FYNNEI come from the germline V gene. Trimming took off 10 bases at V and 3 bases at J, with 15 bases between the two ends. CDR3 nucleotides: TGTGCCAACAGGGGAGGACTTAAAGAGACCCAGTACTTC. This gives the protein CANRGGLKETQYF.

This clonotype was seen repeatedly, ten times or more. The CDR3 DNA sequence: TGTGCCAGCAGTTCGAACCGGGACCCATACATTCAGTACTTC. This codes for CASSSNRDPYIQYF. The rearrangement joins TRBV2 to TRBJ2-4; perhaps D is TRBD1 or TRBD2 (5 bases each). CDR3 length equals 14 residues. Germline V gene lookup returns CDR1 SNHLY and CDR2 FYNNEI. Trimming took off 5 bases at V and 8 bases at J, with 16 bases between the two ends.